This T cell receptor beta chain is drawn from a study of control samples from healthy donors and cancer patients. The data were produced by immunoSEQ multiplex PCR, yet TCRdb's version contains in-frame clones alone and is incomplete. The sample includes 65,000 to 90,000 clones, approximately 89% seen only once; the top ten take around a fifth. CDR3 length: 14 residues. The germline gives CDR1 SGHTA, CDR2 FQGNSA. V was shortened by 6 bases and J by 2 bases, with 12 bases between the two germline ends. The sequenced sample was blood. The sequence derives from a man aged 45 to 65 in good health. The chain recombines TRBV7-2 with TRBJ2-3, with no clear D. The CDR3 region has the DNA TGTGCCAGCAGTATTAAGGCCTACACAGATACGCAGTATTTT. It encodes CASSIKAYTDTQYF.